This T cell receptor (beta chain) was captured by sequencing in a study of blood T cell repertoires in COVID-19. This clone was seen just once. Germline assignment: CDR1 SNHLY and CDR2 FYNNEI. This CDR3 contains 14 residues. J lost 4 bases, V lost 2 bases, and 4 bases had no gene match. The data were produced by immunoSEQ multiplex PCR, yet TCRdb's version contains in-frame clones alone and is incomplete. The table has under 200,000 clones, 80% to 85% seen once. The chain couples TRBV2 to TRBJ2-7, with TRBD2 matching 8 bases. Sequenced material: peripheral blood. The origin of this receptor is a woman aged 55-69 years with acute or convalescent COVID-19. CDR3 amino acids: CASSELRGVYEQYF. In DNA, the CDR3 is TGTGCCAGCAGTGAATTGCGGGGGGTGTACGAGCAGTACTTC.